Listed here are 24 T cell receptor beta chains from one sample, sequenced in a study of lung T cells in sarcoidosis with Löfgren's syndrome. TCRdb re-analysed the reads in MiXCR, keeping a single row per CDR3 protein. The sample consists of under 25,000 distinct CDR3 sequences, 21% of them appearing once. Sequencing was carried out using CD4+ T cells from bronchoalveolar lavage. The source is a human donor with sarcoidosis (Löfgren's syndrome or another form), or a control subject (not recorded which).

This clonotype is categorized as medium-sized. The genes are TRBV27 and TRBJ1-2; 8 bases fit TRBD1. There are 14 residues in the CDR3. Germline V gene sequence: CDR1 MNHEY, CDR2 SMNVEV (reference sequence). Trimming at V came to 6 bases and at J to 7 bases, leaving 10 bases not matched to a gene. The CDR3 region has the DNA TGTGCCAGCAGAAGCCAGGGGGCGGGAAGTGGCTACACCTTC. This codes for CASRSQGAGSGYTF.

There are many counts of this clonotype. V and J are TRBV15 and TRBJ1-5; D perhaps matches TRBD1 (5 bases). With 4 bases removed from V and 3 bases from J, the gap between germline ends came to 7 bases. CDR3 length: 13 residues. Germline CDR1 reads LNHNV; CDR2 reads YYDKDF (reference sequence). This CDR3 reads CATSTQANQPQHF. DNA for the CDR3: TGTGCCACCAGCACACAGGCCAATCAGCCCCAGCATTTT.

This clonotype is deemed medium-sized. The chain combines TRBV6-2 or TRBV6-3 with TRBJ2-5, with D possibly being TRBD1 (5 bases). Germline CDR1 and CDR2: MNHEY and SVGEGT. This CDR3 comprises 15 residues. The V gene lost 6 bases and the J gene lost 4 bases, with 18 bases spanning the gap. The CDR3 bases are TGTGCCAGCAGATTCGACAGCGCCCTGGGAGAGACCCAGTACTTC. Amino acid sequence: CASRFDSALGETQYF.

This clonotype was counted ten times or more. The chain carries TRBV3-1 and TRBJ1-1; no reliable D call. CDR1 is LGHDT, CDR2 YNNKEL, per germline (reference sequence). V was shortened by 0 bases and J by 3 bases, with 8 bases between the two germline ends. The CDR3 covers 14 residues. CDR3 coding DNA: TGTGCCAGCAGCCAAGATGGTCTGTACACTGAAGCTTTCTTT. Amino acid sequence: CASSQDGLYTEAFF.

This clonotype has a handful of counts. V usage is TRBV19 and J usage is TRBJ2-1, with D perhaps TRBD2 (5 bases). The V end was cut by 9 bases, the J end by 2 bases, with 32 bases between. This CDR3 has 20 residues. Germline CDR1 is LNHDA and CDR2 is SQIVND (reference sequence). CDR3 sequence reads: CASGIGGSGRYFTPYNEQFF. In nucleotides, the CDR3 is TGTGCCAGCGGCATCGGCGGCAGCGGACGATACTTCACACCCTACAATGAGCAGTTCTTC. The whole variable domain, filled in from reference TRBV19 and TRBJ2-1, reads DGGITQSPKYLFRKEGQNVTLSCEQNLNHDAMYWYRQDPGQGLRLIYYSQIVNDFQKGDIAEGYSVSREKKESFPLTVTSAQKNPTAFYLCASGIGGSGRYFTPYNEQFFGPGTRLTVL.

Ten or more counts support this clonotype. This rearrangement joins TRBV5-1 to TRBJ2-3; D is uncertain. The CDR3 sequence is 11 residues long. The germline gives CDR1 SGHRS, CDR2 YFSETQ. V dropped 2 bases and J dropped 5 bases, with 3 bases sitting between them. The CDR3 protein is CASSFEDTQYF. The CDR3 DNA reads TGCGCCAGCAGCTTTGAAGATACGCAGTATTTT.

Regarding this clonotype: Since a much larger clone is just one base distant, this may be a read error. The V and J genes are TRBV7-2 and TRBJ1-1; D remains unclear. CDR3 length equals 13 residues. CDR1 is SGHTA and CDR2 is FQGNSA in the germline V gene. The CDR3 reads CASSLNTNTEDFF. The CDR3 region has the DNA TGTGCCAGCAGCCTAAACACGAACACTGAAGATTTCTTT.

This clonotype has ten or more counts. V gene TRBV19 combines with J gene TRBJ1-1; 10 positions match TRBD1. The V segment lost 3 bases and the J segment 6 bases; nucleotides outside the gene matches: 4. The CDR3 consists of 14 residues. Germline V gene sequence: CDR1 LNHDA, CDR2 SQIVND (reference sequence). The CDR3 is CASSISGQGAEAFF. The CDR3 nucleotides are TGTGCCAGTAGTATTTCCGGACAGGGGGCTGAAGCTTTCTTT.

Concerning this clonotype itself: A much larger clone differs by one base, so this may be a read error. The V and J genes are TRBV28 and TRBJ2-7; TRBD1 aligns across 8 bases. The CDR3 runs to 14 residues. J gave up 5 bases and V 5 bases, and 8 bases lay outside the gene matches. In germline, CDR1 is MDHEN, CDR2 SYDVKM. CDR3 nucleotides: TGTGCCAGCAGTGCCGGGACAGGACTCCACGAGCAGTACTTC. Translation: CASSAGTGLHEQYF.

Relative to its sample, this clonotype is medium-sized. This rearrangement joins TRBV6-2 or TRBV6-3 to TRBJ2-7, with 7 bases fitting TRBD1. This CDR3 region has 15 residues. CDR1 is MNHEY and CDR2 is SVGEGT in the germline V gene. V gave up 4 bases and J gave up 0 bases; unmatched junction bases: 6. In DNA, the CDR3 is TGTGCCAGCAGTTCCGGGACAGAGAGCTCCTACGAGCAGTACTTC. Amino acid sequence: CASSSGTESSYEQYF.

This clonotype was seen a handful of times. The genes are TRBV2 and TRBJ2-2; D possibly corresponds to TRBD1 (6 bases). The CDR3 runs to 15 residues. Trimming removed 4 bases at V and 1 base at J, with 10 bases between. Germline CDR1 and CDR2: SNHLY and FYNNEI. Here the CDR3 reads CASSGKGGNTGELFF. CDR3 DNA: TGTGCCAGCAGTGGAAAAGGGGGGAACACCGGGGAGCTGTTTTTT.

This clonotype was seen at least ten times. This chain joins TRBV18 and TRBJ1-5, with D possibly matching TRBD1 (5 bases). The V end lost 3 bases, the J end lost 3 bases, and 6 bases lay between the germline ends. Germline values: CDR1 KGHSH, CDR2 LQKENI. The CDR3 extends over 13 amino acids. The CDR3: CASSPTDNQPQHF. The CDR3 nucleotides are TGTGCCAGCTCACCGACAGACAATCAGCCCCAGCATTTT. Supplemented by reference TRBV18 and TRBJ1-5, the full variable domain reads NAGVMQNPRHLVRRRGQEARLRCSPMKGHSHVYWYRQLPEEGLKFMVYLQKENIIDESGMPKERFSAEFPKEGPSILRIQQVVRGDSAAYFCASSPTDNQPQHFGDGTRLSIL.

In its sample, this clonotype was seen once. The chain combines TRBV11-2 with TRBJ2-1; the D is unclear. Between the trimmed V and J ends, which lost 5 bases and 3 bases, there was a span of 11 bases. This CDR3 region has 14 residues. Germline V gene lookup returns CDR1 SGHAT and CDR2 FQNNGV. The CDR3 protein is CASSPQSLYNEQFF. The CDR3 DNA reads TGTGCCAGCAGCCCACAGAGCCTCTACAATGAGCAGTTCTTC.

Ten or more counts support this clonotype. The genes are TRBV20-1 and TRBJ1-1, with a tentative D call TRBD1 (6 bases). This CDR3 is 15 amino acids long. CDR1 and CDR2 (germline): DFQATT, SNEGSKA (reference sequence). V lost 8 bases and J 1 base, leaving 20 bases between the germline ends. CDR3 sequence: CSSPRAGEGNTEAFF. CDR3 nucleotides: TGCAGTTCCCCGAGGGCAGGGGAGGGGAACACTGAAGCTTTCTTT.

A word on this clonotype: A single base separates this from a much larger clone, so it may be a read error. The V and J genes are TRBV7-2 and TRBJ2-2, with 8 bases matching TRBD2. The germline CDR1 and CDR2 sequences are SGHTA and FQGNSA. The CDR3 length is 16 residues. CDR3 DNA sequence: TGTGCCAGCAGTAAAAGAGCGGGGGAGAACACCGGGGAGCTGTCTTTT. This codes for CASSKRAGENTGELSF.

The sample holds many counts of this clonotype. The V and J genes are TRBV12-3 or TRBV12-4 and TRBJ2-5; the D is unclear. Between the trimmed V and J ends, which lost 3 bases and 4 bases, there was a span of 9 bases. This CDR3 is 13 amino acids long. In DNA, the CDR3 is TGTGCCAGCAGTTTCGGATCCCCAGAGACCCAGTACTTC. The encoded protein is CASSFGSPETQYF.

Regarding this clonotype: A much larger clone sits a single nucleotide away, making a read error possible. Here the CDR3 DNA reads TGCGGTGCTAGTGGGGTGGAGGCTGAAGCTTTCTTT. Its protein product is CGASGVEAEAFF. J is TRBJ1-1 and V is TRBV20-1; unclear D gene. Germline-derived CDR1 and CDR2 are DFQATT and SNEGSKA (reference sequence). There are 12 residues in the CDR3.

Concerning this clonotype itself: With a much larger clone just one base away, this may be a read error. The CDR3 spells CASRLLGIGTDTQYF. DNA for the CDR3: TGTGCCAGCAGGTTACTAGGGATTGGCACAGATACGCAGTATTTT. The chain carries TRBV28 and TRBJ2-3, with a possible D match to TRBD2 (5 bases). Germline-derived CDR1 and CDR2 are MDHEN and SYDVKM. This CDR3 has 15 amino acids. The V end was cut by 6 bases, the J end by 1 base, with 14 bases between.

This clonotype was detected a few times. The chain combines TRBV12-3 or TRBV12-4 with TRBJ1-5; no definite D call. The CDR3 covers 13 residues. Trimming pared 6 bases from V and 8 bases from J, leaving 14 bases between. CDR3 sequence reads: CASRRGMGEPQHF. CDR3 nucleotide sequence: TGTGCCAGCAGAAGAGGAATGGGCGAGCCCCAGCATTTT.

This clonotype is labeled as medium-sized. The J gene is TRBJ1-1, the V gene TRBV6-2 or TRBV6-3, with 9 bases aligning to TRBD1. From germline, CDR1 is MNHEY and CDR2 SVGEGT. V lost 1 base to trimming and J lost 4 bases; unmatched junction nucleotides: 7. This CDR3 is built from 16 residues. The CDR3 coding sequence is TGTGCCAGCAGTTACTTCCGGGACAGGGTAATCACTGAAGCTTTCTTT. Protein product: CASSYFRDRVITEAFF.

In DNA, the CDR3 is TGTGCCTGGAGTTACGCCGGGACGGCTGGAAACACCATATATTTT. This codes for CAWSYAGTAGNTIYF. The chain has TRBV30 and TRBJ1-3; D is perhaps TRBD1 (5 bases). There are 15 residues in the CDR3. In germline, CDR1 is GTSNPN, CDR2 SVGIG (reference sequence). The V and J ends lost 2 bases and 2 bases respectively, with 13 bases between them.

The chain uses TRBV10-3 and TRBJ2-7; D is uncertain. The CDR3 loop spans 16 amino acids. The germline V and J ends were trimmed by 2 bases and 2 bases, with 16 bases remaining between them. The germline gives CDR1 ENHRY, CDR2 SYGVKD. DNA for the CDR3: TGTGCCATCAGTGAGCCACCCCCCCGTAGGACCTACGAGCAGTACTTC. Protein product: CAISEPPPRRTYEQYF.

This clonotype came up a few times. The chain links TRBV29-1 to TRBJ2-1; 8 bases line up with TRBD2. The V segment lost 6 bases and the J segment 9 bases; nucleotides outside the gene matches: 4. The CDR3 is made up of 11 amino acids. Per germline, CDR1 SQVTM and CDR2 ANQGSEA. The CDR3 here is CSVQRELEQFF. Here the CDR3 DNA reads TGCAGCGTCCAGCGGGAGCTTGAGCAGTTCTTC.

As regards this clonotype: The junction shows a germline mismatch at one end, possibly a read error. Here the CDR3 DNA reads TGCAGTGCGGACAGGGATAGCAATCATCCCCGGCATTTT. Translating gives CSADRDSNHPRHF. The chain uses TRBV20-1 and TRBJ1-5, with TRBD1 identical over 8 bases. This CDR3 has 13 amino acids. Germline values: CDR1 DFQATT, CDR2 SNEGSKA (reference sequence).